The clone carrying this T cell receptor beta chain was seen at least ten times. The antigen remains unidentified. These data belong to a study of T cells after yellow fever vaccination. Germline V gives CDR1 SGDLS, CDR2 YYNGEE. CDR3 size: 15 residues. The germline V and J ends were trimmed by 0 bases and 7 bases, with 16 bases remaining between them. 5'RACE template switching generated TCR cDNA, adding a universal primer site and UMIs. One entry per CDR3 protein results from TCRdb running MiXCR on the 5' RACE reads. The sample shows 250,000 or so distinct CDR3 sequences, roughly 3.7% of them seen only once. General study points: Clones that expanded after primary vaccination mostly reappeared after the booster (96% CD4, approximately 85% CD8).

This clonotype originated in a man aged 18 to 29 who received the YFV17D yellow fever vaccine. This specimen consisted of PBMCs, obtained 15 days after the yellow fever booster vaccination. The V call is TRBV9, the J call TRBJ2-5; D perhaps matches TRBD1 (6 bases). CDR3 nucleotide sequence: TGTGCCAGCAGCGTAGCTGGATCGATAGGGGGGACCCAGTACTTC. Amino acids: CASSVAGSIGGTQYF.